This T cell receptor beta chain was identified in a study of T-cell reconstitution after alpha-beta-depleted transplantation in children. This clonotype was observed a few times. The CDR3 is 13 residues long. With 4 bases clipped from V and 5 bases from J, the junction kept 5 bases outside the gene matches. Germline CDR1 is SQVTM and CDR2 is ANQGSEA. Preparation of the TCRbeta library was carried out with unique molecular identifiers. TCRdb recomputed calls from the PCR reads with MiXCR, one row per CDR3 protein. The repertoire holds approximately 200,000 distinct CDR3 sequences, with roughly 14% as singletons.

This receptor was identified in a human donor who donated a stem cell graft to a child with acute lymphoblastic leukemia. The sample here was PBMCs from the stem cell graft donor, taken from the stem cell graft. This chain links TRBV29-1 with TRBJ2-5, with 9 bases lining up with TRBD2. The CDR3 nucleotides read TGCAGCGTTGTAGCGGGAGCGTCGGAGACCCAGTACTTC. This encodes CSVVAGASETQYF.